These 9 T cell receptor beta chains originate from one sample sequenced in a study of glioma-infiltrating T cells. The iRepertoire nested amplicon-rescue multiplex PCR amplified TCR alpha and beta CDR3s from RNA. One entry per CDR3 protein, called by TCRdb with MiXCR from the multiplex PCR reads. The data contain 35,000 to 45,000 distinct CDR3 sequences, 20% to 25% of them singletons. The sequenced material came from glioma tissue, nonneoplastic brain tissue, or PBMCs (not recorded which). The receptors stem from a human donor with low-grade glioma or glioblastoma, undergoing nonglioma brain surgery, or in good health (not recorded which).

This sequence joins TRBV3-1 and TRBJ2-7, with a weak D call TRBD2 (6 bases). The ends were cut back, 4 bases at V and 7 bases at J, with 17 bases in the middle. The germline CDR1 and CDR2 sequences are LGHDT and YNNKEL (reference sequence). This CDR3 is built from 14 residues. In DNA, the CDR3 is TGTGCCAGCAGCCTTACCGGGACTCCTATGGAGCAGTACTTC. Protein: CASSLTGTPMEQYF.

This clonotype was seen ten or more times. The gene calls are TRBV25-1 and TRBJ2-2, with 7 bases fitting TRBD1. CDR3 length equals 15 residues. The germline CDR1 and CDR2 sequences are MGHDK and SYGVNS. The trim removed 3 bases at V and 6 bases at J, leaving 7 bases unmatched. CDR3 residues: CASSDPGGVAGELFF. As DNA, the CDR3 is TGTGCCAGCAGTGACCCAGGGGGTGTGGCCGGGGAGCTGTTTTTT.

With respect to this clonotype: A much larger clone sits a single nucleotide away, making a read error possible. The genes are TRBV29-1 and TRBJ2-7; possibly TRBD1 for D (7 bases). The CDR3 loop spans 12 amino acids. In germline, CDR1 is SQVTM, CDR2 ANQGSEA. In DNA, the CDR3 is TGCAGCGTTGCACAGGGGCGGGACGAGAAGTACTTC. It specifies CSVAQGRDEKYF.

As concerns this clonotype: A much more abundant neighbour one base away suggests this may be a read error. The rearrangement joins TRBV12-3 or TRBV12-4 to TRBJ1-2; D unresolved. The CDR3 runs 12 residues. The V end lost 5 bases, the J end lost 0 bases, and 4 bases lay between the germline ends. This chain's CDR3 is CASSQANYGYTF. CDR3 in DNA: TGTGCCAGCAGTCAAGCTAACTATGGCTACACCTTC.

This clonotype was recorded many times. V gene TRBV20-1 combines with J gene TRBJ2-5; 14 positions match TRBD2. V dropped 5 bases and J dropped 6; count of bases not matched to a gene: 5. This CDR3 comprises 14 residues. Germline V lookup: CDR1 DFQATT, CDR2 SNEGSKA (reference sequence). The CDR3 coding sequence is TGCAGTGCTGGGACTAGCGGGAGTGAAAAGACCCAGTACTTC. This sequence encodes CSAGTSGSEKTQYF.

This clonotype has a count of ten or more. This rearrangement joins TRBV28 to TRBJ2-7, with D unresolved. The CDR3 loop spans 12 amino acids. Germline V lookup: CDR1 MDHEN, CDR2 SYDVKM. Trimming took 6 bases from V and 7 from J, leaving 13 bases between them. CDR3 residues: CASSHLHREQYF. In DNA, the CDR3 is TGTGCCAGCAGCCACCTTCATAGGGAGCAGTACTTC.

This clonotype occurred a few times. This rearrangement joins TRBV7-2 to TRBJ1-5, with D unresolved. Per the germline V gene, CDR1 is SGHTA and CDR2 is FQGNSA. The length of the CDR3 is 15 residues. V lost 2 bases, J lost 9 bases, and 17 bases lay in between. The CDR3, as DNA: TGTGCCAGCAGCTTAAATGGAAAAGCGAGGTGGCCCCAGCATTTT. Protein: CASSLNGKARWPQHF.

The chain has TRBV4-1 and TRBJ2-1; TRBD2 aligns across 9 bases. V dropped 6 bases and J dropped 9; count of bases not matched to a gene: 15. The CDR3 has 16 amino acids. The germline gives CDR1 MGHRA, CDR2 YSYEKL. The CDR3 region is CASSRIAGGAKGEQFF. The CDR3 DNA reads as TGCGCCAGCAGTCGAATTGCGGGGGGGGCGAAGGGTGAGCAGTTCTTC.

This clonotype has only a few counts. The chain links TRBV30 to TRBJ1-4; D unresolved. Per germline, CDR1 GTSNPN and CDR2 SVGIG (reference sequence). Trimming left V 1 base short and J 6 bases short, with 9 bases between. This CDR3 region has 13 residues. The CDR3 DNA reads TGTGCCTGGAGTGGGGTTGAAGATGAAAAACTGTTTTTT. Its translation is CAWSGVEDEKLFF.